These 26 T cell receptor beta chains came from one sample sequenced in a study of cytomegalovirus exposure and HLA in healthy donors. The PCR contained 60 Vbeta and 13 Jbeta primers. Here immunoSEQ multiplex PCR was the method, and the copy in TCRdb shows in-frame clones only, minus some. The sample records 150,000 to 200,000 clones, 12% being singletons. Sequencing input: PBMCs. The receptors originated from a man aged 45-60 years in good health and CMV-seropositive.

This clone was seen more than once but under ten times. The rearrangement uses TRBV28 and TRBJ1-1; D is possibly TRBD1 (6 bases). Trimming cost V 8 bases and J 2 bases, with 15 bases left between them. The CDR3 length is 14 residues. Per the germline V gene, CDR1 is MDHEN and CDR2 is SYDVKM. The CDR3 DNA sequence: TGTGCCAGCTTGACGGGACAAATAAACACTGAAGCTTTCTTT. Its protein product is CASLTGQINTEAFF.

This chain joins TRBV6-5 and TRBJ2-6; the D gene is possibly TRBD1 (6 bases). Per the germline V gene, CDR1 is MNHEY and CDR2 is SVGAGI. The V end was cut by 0 bases, the J end by 3 bases, with 9 bases between. The CDR3 has 16 residues. In DNA, the CDR3 is TGTGCCAGCAGTTACTCGGGGGCGGGTGGGGCCAACGTCCTGACTTTC. This gives the protein CASSYSGAGGANVLTF.

The chain's CDR3 is CASSRGLGDTQYF. Written as DNA, the CDR3 is TGTGCCAGCAGCAGGGGTTTGGGAGATACGCAGTATTTT. The V call is TRBV2, the J call TRBJ2-3; D may be TRBD1 (6 bases). This CDR3 contains 13 residues. Germline lookup yields CDR1 SNHLY and CDR2 FYNNEI. Deletions cut 6 bases from V and 5 bases from J, with 12 bases between. Full variable domain (remainder filled in from reference TRBV2 and TRBJ2-3): EPEVTQTPSHQVTQMGQEVILRCVPISNHLYFYWYRQILGQKVEFLVSFYNNEISEKSEIFDDQFSVERPDGSNFTLKIRSTKLEDSAMYFCASSRGLGDTQYFGPGTRLTVL.

Only a few counts were recorded for this clone. V gene TRBV4-3 combines with J gene TRBJ2-1, with D unresolved. The CDR3 runs to 15 residues. The germline V gene has CDR1 LGHNA and CDR2 YSLEER. V dropped 0 bases and J dropped 2 bases, with 8 bases sitting between them. CDR3 nucleotide sequence: TGCGCCAGCAGCCAAGACAGTGGCCCCTACAATGAGCAGTTCTTC. Translated: CASSQDSGPYNEQFF.

This clone was counted a few times. V is TRBV5-1 and J is TRBJ2-3, with TRBD1 matching 7 bases. CDR1 and CDR2 (germline): SGHRS, YFSETQ. This CDR3 comprises 16 residues. V shed 1 base and J 0 bases; nucleotides not matched to a gene: 5. The CDR3 DNA follows: TGCGCCAGCAGCTTGAATACAGGGGCTAGCACAGATACGCAGTATTTT. It yields the protein CASSLNTGASTDTQYF.

Only a few counts were recorded for this clone. The chain links TRBV7-2 to TRBJ1-5; 9 bases align to TRBD1. Germline V gene lookup returns CDR1 SGHTA and CDR2 FQGNSA. V lost 1 base to trimming and J lost 3 bases; unmatched junction nucleotides: 7. CDR3 length: 17 residues. The CDR3 nucleotides read TGTGCCAGCAGCTTAGTGGTGACAGGGGGTCTCAATCAGCCCCAGCATTTT. Protein sequence: CASSLVVTGGLNQPQHF.

V usage is TRBV27 and J usage is TRBJ1-5; TRBD1 agrees at 8 bases. Germline CDR1 and CDR2: MNHEY and SMNVEV (reference sequence). There are 15 residues in the CDR3. The trim removed 6 bases at V and 0 bases at J, leaving 4 bases unmatched. Written as DNA, the CDR3 is TGTGCCAGCAGCCCCGGACAGGGTAGCAATCAGCCCCAGCATTTT. This translates into CASSPGQGSNQPQHF.

Worth noting for this clone: An end of the junction does not agree with germline; a read error may underlie this. The sample contains more than one DNA sequence encoding this CDR3. The chain links TRBV9 to TRBJ1-1; weak D call: TRBD1 (6 bases). CDR3 length equals 16 residues. Germline CDR1 SGDLS, CDR2 YYNGEE. The CDR3 nucleotides are TGCGCCAGCAGCGTAGCGGGACATATTATGAACACTGAAGCTTTCTTT. Translation gives CASSVAGHIMNTEAFF. The full variable domain, rest sourced from reference TRBV9 and TRBJ1-1, is DSGVTQTPKHLITATGQRVTLRCSPRSGDLSVYWYQQSLDQGLQFLIQYYNGEERAKGNILERFSAQQFPDLHSELNLSSLELGDSALYFCASSVAGHIMNTEAFFGQGTRLTVV.

In its sample, this clone was seen a few times. V is TRBV9 and J is TRBJ2-1; TRBD2 matches 9 bases. CDR3 length: 15 residues. Germline lookup yields CDR1 SGDLS and CDR2 YYNGEE. Trimming cost V 4 bases and J 4 bases; bases outside gene matches: 6. The CDR3: CASSSAAGGYNEQFF. The DNA of the CDR3 is TGTGCCAGCAGCTCCGCGGCGGGGGGGTACAATGAGCAGTTCTTC.

This clone appeared a few times. V usage is TRBV9 and J usage is TRBJ2-7; 8 bases line up with TRBD1. J was trimmed by 2 bases and V by 4 bases; bases with no gene match: 5. This CDR3 has 14 residues. CDR1 is SGDLS and CDR2 is YYNGEE in the germline V gene. CDR3 loop: CASSNGQGPYEQYF. CDR3 nucleotide sequence: TGTGCCAGCAGCAACGGACAGGGACCCTACGAGCAGTACTTC.

This clone has just a few counts. This sequence joins TRBV28 and TRBJ1-5, with D uncertain. Germline-derived CDR1 and CDR2 are MDHEN and SYDVKM. Trimming took 7 bases from V and 10 from J, leaving 20 bases between them. The CDR3 length is 14 residues. The CDR3 nucleotides are TGTGCCAGCACCCTCCCAGGCGAAGGTAGACCCCAGCATTTT. This encodes CASTLPGEGRPQHF.

The chain carries TRBV6-1 and TRBJ2-1; TRBD2 matches 8 bases. With 3 bases clipped from V and 3 bases from J, the junction kept 10 bases outside the gene matches. This CDR3 has 17 residues. Germline loops: CDR1 MNHNS, CDR2 SASEGT. The CDR3 region is CASSDLAGGTGYNEQFF. The CDR3 nucleotides read TGTGCCAGCAGTGATCTTGCGGGGGGCACGGGCTACAATGAGCAGTTCTTC.

This chain uses TRBV4-2 with TRBJ1-4; 11 bases match TRBD1. This CDR3 is 17 amino acids long. V lost 3 bases, J lost 6 bases, and 9 bases stayed unmatched. The germline V gene encodes CDR1 LGHNA and CDR2 YNFKEQ. The CDR3 protein is CASSHPQRGQGDEKLFF. The CDR3, as DNA: TGTGCCAGCAGCCATCCTCAGAGGGGACAGGGGGATGAAAAACTGTTTTTT.

This clone showed up just a few times. The rearrangement uses TRBV7-2 and TRBJ1-2, with TRBD1 matching 8 bases. With 1 base clipped from V and 3 bases from J, the junction kept 1 base outside the gene matches. Germline V gene lookup returns CDR1 SGHTA and CDR2 FQGNSA. The CDR3 sequence is 14 residues long. DNA of the CDR3: TGTGCCAGCAGCTTAGTCAGGGGGCACTATGGCTACACCTTC. Its translation is CASSLVRGHYGYTF.

This clone was counted only a few times. The chain has TRBV5-1 and TRBJ2-1; the D gene is possibly TRBD1 (5 bases). V was clipped by 2 bases and J by 8 bases, with 20 bases between them. The CDR3 contains 16 residues. The germline gives CDR1 SGHRS, CDR2 YFSETQ. CDR3: CASSLLPARVGHEQFF. DNA of the CDR3: TGCGCCAGCAGCTTACTCCCCGCCAGGGTCGGTCATGAGCAGTTCTTC.

This clone showed up just once. The chain is built from TRBV6-1 and TRBJ1-2, with a possible D match to TRBD1 (5 bases). V lost 2 bases to trimming and J lost 8 bases, with 18 bases between them. From germline, CDR1 is MNHNS and CDR2 SASEGT. The CDR3 totals 15 residues. CDR3 coding DNA: TGTGCCAGCAGTGAACGAAGCGAGGGGAGGGGCGGCTACACCTTC. This codes for CASSERSEGRGGYTF.

Here the CDR3 reads CASSLAPAGGWETQYF. DNA of the CDR3: TGTGCCAGCAGCTTAGCTCCAGCGGGGGGGTGGGAGACCCAGTACTTC. This chain joins TRBV7-6 and TRBJ2-5; 10 bases are shared with TRBD2. V was clipped by 0 bases and J by 5 bases; unmatched bases: 6. The V gene's germline CDR1 is SGHVS and CDR2 FNYEAQ. The CDR3 covers 16 residues.

The rearrangement joins TRBV2 to TRBJ1-6; TRBD1 aligns across 9 bases. Trimming cost V 8 bases and J 8 bases; bases outside gene matches: 13. This CDR3 spans 16 amino acids. Germline V CDR1 and CDR2: SNHLY, FYNNEI. The chain's CDR3 is CASLPHRDREDSPLHF. The CDR3 DNA follows: TGTGCCAGCCTCCCCCATCGGGACAGGGAGGATTCACCCCTCCACTTT. Full variable domain (missing parts from reference TRBV2 and TRBJ1-6): EPEVTQTPSHQVTQMGQEVILRCVPISNHLYFYWYRQILGQKVEFLVSFYNNEISEKSEIFDDQFSVERPDGSNFTLKIRSTKLEDSAMYFCASLPHRDREDSPLHFGNGTRLTVT.

This chain connects TRBV5-5 to TRBJ1-2; 9 positions match TRBD1. CDR3 length: 13 amino acids. J was trimmed by 7 bases and V by 5 bases; bases with no gene match: 6. Germline-derived CDR1 and CDR2 are SGHKS and YYEKEE (reference sequence). This chain's CDR3 is CASSPGQGLGYTF. CDR3 in DNA: TGTGCCAGCAGTCCGGGACAGGGCCTTGGCTACACCTTC.

This clone was seen more than once but under ten times. The chain couples TRBV7-2 to TRBJ1-2, with D unresolved. Germline-derived CDR1 and CDR2 are SGHTA and FQGNSA. Trimming pared 3 bases from V and 2 bases from J, leaving 4 bases between. CDR3 size: 12 residues. CDR3 residues: CASSFSNYGYTF. Here the CDR3 DNA reads TGTGCCAGCAGCTTCTCGAACTATGGCTACACCTTC.

This rearrangement joins TRBV11-3 to TRBJ2-1; 8 nucleotides line up with TRBD1. The CDR3 is 16 amino acids. CDR1 SGHNT and CDR2 YENEEA come from the germline V gene. Unmatched junction bases numbered 15, after V lost 5 bases and J lost 9 bases. The CDR3 DNA follows: TGTGCCAGCAGCATTTCGACAGGGGTGGGTCCGGCTGAGCAGTTCTTC. Translation: CASSISTGVGPAEQFF.

The rearrangement uses TRBV18 and TRBJ1-5; D gene uncertain. This CDR3 contains 13 residues. Per the germline V gene, CDR1 is KGHSH and CDR2 is LQKENI. The germline V and J ends were trimmed by 3 bases and 5 bases, with 8 bases remaining between them. The CDR3 DNA sequence: TGTGCCAGCTCACCCGACATTTATCAGCCCCAGCATTTT. Translated: CASSPDIYQPQHF.

This clone was detected a few times. The V gene is TRBV10-3, the J gene TRBJ1-1; maybe TRBD1 (5 bases). The CDR3 has 17 residues. Looked up from germline, CDR1 is ENHRY and CDR2 is SYGVKD. V lost 1 base to trimming and J lost 1 base, with 16 bases between them. Written as DNA, the CDR3 is TGTGCCATCAGTGAGTATAGCAGGGAGGGGAAGAACACTGAAGCTTTCTTT. Translated: CAISEYSREGKNTEAFF.

This chain links TRBV19 with TRBJ2-1; possibly TRBD2 for D (6 bases). V dropped 6 bases and J dropped 4 bases, with 16 bases sitting between them. Germline CDR1 reads LNHDA; CDR2 reads SQIVND (reference sequence). CDR3 length: 15 amino acids. Here the CDR3 DNA reads TGTGCCAGTAGCCTAACCGGGGGAATATACAATGAGCAGTTCTTC. Translating gives CASSLTGGIYNEQFF. Full variable domain (rest looked up from reference TRBV19 and TRBJ2-1): DGGITQSPKYLFRKEGQNVTLSCEQNLNHDAMYWYRQDPGQGLRLIYYSQIVNDFQKGDIAEGYSVSREKKESFPLTVTSAQKNPTAFYLCASSLTGGIYNEQFFGPGTRLTVL.

The chain links TRBV4-2 to TRBJ1-6; D not resolved. The ends were cut back, 5 bases at V and 10 bases at J, with 12 bases in the middle. The CDR3 extends over 13 amino acids. Germline loops: CDR1 LGHNA, CDR2 YNFKEQ. In DNA form, the CDR3 reads TGTGCCAGCAGCTCGCAGGTCCTCTCACCCCTCCACTTT. This codes for CASSSQVLSPLHF.

The V gene is TRBV4-3, the J gene TRBJ1-2; D remains unclear. Germline V gene sequence: CDR1 LGHNA, CDR2 YSLEER. The CDR3 sequence is 15 residues long. The V gene lost 1 base and the J gene lost 4 bases, with 13 bases spanning the gap. CDR3 amino acids: CASSQGGLVRYGYTF. Written as DNA, the CDR3 is TGCGCCAGCAGCCAAGGCGGGTTAGTGCGCTATGGCTACACCTTC.